The sequence of this TCR beta chain was determined in a study of T cells in Graves' hyperthyroidism and ophthalmopathy. Broader study findings: The model identified upcoming ophthalmopathy a median about 6.5 months ahead of onset.

In this sample, this clonotype turned up many times. Its specificity is not known. V lost 0 bases, J lost 5 bases, and 15 bases lay in between. Germline V gene sequence: CDR1 LGHDT, CDR2 YNNKEL (reference sequence). This CDR3 is built from 16 residues. From RNA transcripts, TCR beta CDR3 regions were amplified. First-round RT-PCR with HTBI primers amplified the TCR CDR3 region. TCRdb passed the multiplex PCR reads through MiXCR, listing each CDR3 protein once. Seen here are 550,000 to 850,000 distinct CDR3 sequences, under 20% observed once, and the top ten hold roughly 17%. These patients, aged 18 to 65, had recently diagnosed hyperthyroidism lasting under 2 months. Blood was drawn at first hyperthyroidism diagnosis, before any ophthalmopathy symptoms. Fresh 10 ml peripheral blood yielded PBMCs.

This sequence originates from a woman in her forties or fifties with Graves' hyperthyroidism that later progressed to Graves' ophthalmopathy. The chain links TRBV3-1 to TRBJ2-3, with D maybe TRBD1 (8 bases). Sequenced input: blood. The chain's CDR3 is CASSQEGQGGIDTQYF. In DNA form, the CDR3 reads TGTGCCAGCAGCCAAGAAGGACAGGGAGGGATAGATACGCAGTATTTT.